Below are 19 T cell receptor beta chains sequenced from a single sample in a study of blood T cell repertoires in COVID-19 (dated by TCRdb to the early 2020s). The library was generated by the immunoSEQ multiplex PCR assay. TCRdb's version of the immuneACCESS table is confined to in-frame rearrangements and falls short of the full clone set. An unresolved V gene accounts for under half of the shortfall where checked; the remainder is of unknown origin. Counted in this sample were about 80,000 clones; 80% of them appeared once. Of the sample, about 5.8% is held by the ten largest clones. Source material: peripheral blood. These receptor sequences come from a man aged 55 to 70 with active or convalescent COVID-19.

The chain recombines TRBV19 with TRBJ1-2; 9 bases fit TRBD1. Looked up from germline, CDR1 is LNHDA and CDR2 is SQIVND (reference sequence). The CDR3 runs 16 residues. V lost 5 bases, J lost 0 bases, and 7 bases stayed unmatched. The CDR3 DNA sequence: TGTGCCAGTAGTCCGGGACAGGGAGCCGCTAACTATGGCTACACCTTC. The encoded protein is CASSPGQGAANYGYTF. The whole variable domain, remainder taken from reference TRBV19 and TRBJ1-2, is DGGITQSPKYLFRKEGQNVTLSCEQNLNHDAMYWYRQDPGQGLRLIYYSQIVNDFQKGDIAEGYSVSREKKESFPLTVTSAQKNPTAFYLCASSPGQGAANYGYTFGSGTRLTVV.

This chain uses TRBV9 with TRBJ2-5; 9 bases are a match to TRBD2. The CDR3 is 17 amino acids. Germline values: CDR1 SGDLS, CDR2 YYNGEE. V lost 0 bases to trimming and J lost 5 bases; unmatched junction nucleotides: 11. The CDR3 here is CASSVASGAARGETQYF. CDR3 coding DNA: TGTGCCAGCAGCGTAGCTAGCGGGGCCGCTCGCGGGGAGACCCAGTACTTC. Full variable domain (missing parts from reference TRBV9 and TRBJ2-5): DSGVTQTPKHLITATGQRVTLRCSPRSGDLSVYWYQQSLDQGLQFLIQYYNGEERAKGNILERFSAQQFPDLHSELNLSSLELGDSALYFCASSVASGAARGETQYFGPGTRLLVL.

The CDR3 coding sequence is TGTGCCAGCAGCTTAGCGGTGTCAGGGAAGGTTGAGCAGTTCTTC. It yields the protein CASSLAVSGKVEQFF. The gene calls are TRBV11-1 and TRBJ2-1, with D possibly matching TRBD1 (5 bases). Germline-derived CDR1 and CDR2 are SGHAT and FQDESV (reference sequence). Trimming pared 0 bases from V and 9 bases from J, leaving 15 bases between. The length of the CDR3 is 15 residues.

This chain uses TRBV6-5 with TRBJ1-2; D perhaps matches TRBD1 (6 bases). The CDR3 extends over 12 amino acids. V lost 9 bases and J lost 1, with 9 bases in between. Germline V gene lookup returns CDR1 MNHEY and CDR2 SVGAGI. The chain's CDR3 is CASNRVNYGYTF. The CDR3 DNA is TGTGCCAGTAACAGGGTTAACTATGGCTACACCTTC.

CDR3 loop: CASSSKGVNTEAFF. Written as DNA, the CDR3 is TGTGCCAGCAGCTCCAAGGGGGTGAACACTGAAGCTTTCTTT. The V call is TRBV5-5, the J call TRBJ1-1, with a weak D call TRBD1 (6 bases). CDR3 length equals 14 residues. Germline lookup yields CDR1 SGHKS and CDR2 YYEKEE (reference sequence). V was pared by 3 bases and J by 0 bases, with 9 bases between.

The chain carries TRBV9 and TRBJ2-5, with D possibly TRBD1 on 5 matching bases. Germline-derived CDR1 and CDR2 are SGDLS and YYNGEE. V lost 4 bases, J lost 3 bases, and 16 bases lay in between. CDR3 length equals 15 residues. The CDR3 here is CASSLFWGREETQYF. The CDR3 nucleotides read TGTGCCAGCAGCCTCTTTTGGGGCAGAGAAGAGACCCAGTACTTC.

V usage is TRBV6-6 and J usage is TRBJ1-1, with 7 positions matching TRBD1. The CDR3 covers 15 residues. V was clipped by 6 bases and J by 3 bases; unmatched bases: 10. CDR1 is MNHNY and CDR2 is SVGAGI in the germline V gene (reference sequence). For the CDR3, the DNA is TGTGCCAGCAGCCTTGATGACAGGGCCTACACTGAAGCTTTCTTT. This codes for CASSLDDRAYTEAFF.

This chain connects TRBV9 to TRBJ2-7; no clear D. Germline V gene lookup returns CDR1 SGDLS and CDR2 YYNGEE. This CDR3 region has 13 residues. V was shortened by 4 bases and J by 2 bases, with 10 bases between the two germline ends. The CDR3, as DNA: TGTGCCAGCAGCCCCGGTCCTACCTACGAGCAGTACTTC. This codes for CASSPGPTYEQYF.

This rearrangement joins TRBV18 to TRBJ2-6; 7 bases are a match to TRBD1. Germline trimming cut 5 bases from V and 0 bases from J; bases unmatched to any gene: 10. In germline, CDR1 is KGHSH, CDR2 LQKENI. The CDR3 loop spans 18 amino acids. This CDR3 is CASSARDSLISGANVLTF. The CDR3 DNA follows: TGTGCCAGCTCAGCAAGGGACAGTCTAATCTCTGGGGCCAACGTCCTGACTTTC.

The sample holds one count of this clone. The J gene is TRBJ1-6, the V gene TRBV7-2; TRBD1 might be the D (6 bases). There are 16 residues in the CDR3. Trimming took 1 base from V and 8 from J, leaving 15 bases between them. Germline-derived CDR1 and CDR2 are SGHTA and FQGNSA. CDR3 loop: CASSLEYRVRDSPLHF. In DNA form, the CDR3 reads TGTGCCAGCAGCTTAGAATACAGGGTTAGGGATTCACCCCTCCACTTT. The whole variable domain, remainder taken from reference TRBV7-2 and TRBJ1-6, is GAGVSQSPSNKVTEKGKDVELRCDPISGHTALYWYRQSLGQGLEFLIYFQGNSAPDKSGLPSDRFSAERTGGSVSTLTIQRTQQEDSAVYLCASSLEYRVRDSPLHFGNGTRLTVT.

The chain has TRBV27 and TRBJ1-6; weak D call: TRBD1 (5 bases). This CDR3 comprises 15 residues. V dropped 1 base and J dropped 4 bases, with 8 bases sitting between them. Germline V gene data show CDR1 as MNHEY and CDR2 as SMNVEV (reference sequence). CDR3 sequence reads: CASSLWGEYNSPLHF. The CDR3 DNA reads TGTGCCAGCAGTTTATGGGGCGAATATAATTCACCCCTCCACTTT.

Only a few counts were recorded for this clone. This rearrangement joins TRBV20-1 to TRBJ2-7, with D perhaps matching TRBD1 (6 bases). This CDR3 is 11 amino acids long. The V gene lost 2 bases and the J gene lost 7 bases, with 9 bases spanning the gap. CDR1 is DFQATT, CDR2 SNEGSKA, per germline (reference sequence). The CDR3 nucleotides read TGCAGTGCTAGAAGGGGGAAAGAGCAGTACTTC. Translation: CSARRGKEQYF.

In DNA form, the CDR3 reads TGTGCCAGCAGGGATCCAGGGCGGAATGAGCAGTTCTTC. This gives the protein CASRDPGRNEQFF. The chain links TRBV6-5 to TRBJ2-1, with D perhaps TRBD1 (5 bases). V lost 6 bases, J lost 7 bases, and 13 bases lay in between. CDR3 length equals 13 residues. CDR1 MNHEY and CDR2 SVGAGI come from the germline V gene.

This chain links TRBV27 with TRBJ2-7; 10 nucleotides line up with TRBD1. Germline V gives CDR1 MNHEY, CDR2 SMNVEV (reference sequence). The V and J ends lost 5 bases and 7 bases, in that order; junction bases with no gene match: 5. The CDR3 totals 13 residues. CDR3 loop: CASSRQGAGEQYF. The CDR3, as DNA: TGTGCCAGCAGTAGACAGGGGGCGGGGGAGCAGTACTTC.

The chain joins TRBV21-1 to TRBJ1-2. TRBV21-1 has pseudogene status. CDR3 length: 18 amino acids. The CDR3 protein is CASSKVGTPAGTNYGYTF. The CDR3 nucleotides are TGTGCCAGCAGCAAAGTAGGGACTCCAGCAGGGACTAACTATGGCTACACCTTC.

This clone was recorded only once. This chain connects TRBV6-1 to TRBJ1-2; D gene unclear. Germline V gene data show CDR1 as MNHNS and CDR2 as SASEGT. The V end was cut by 0 bases, the J end by 6 bases, with 20 bases between. The length of the CDR3 is 17 residues. CDR3 sequence reads: CASSEARREGLIDGYTF. The CDR3 DNA sequence: TGTGCCAGCAGTGAAGCGCGGAGGGAAGGCCTTATAGATGGCTACACCTTC.

This chain uses TRBV6-2 or TRBV6-3 with TRBJ1-1; D is possibly TRBD1 (5 bases). The CDR3 totals 13 residues. Germline V gives CDR1 MNHEY, CDR2 SVGEGT. With 1 base removed from V and 8 bases from J, the gap between germline ends came to 11 bases. CDR3 region: CASSYLGQGEAFF. The CDR3 DNA reads TGTGCCAGCAGTTACTTAGGGCAGGGAGAAGCTTTCTTT.

V usage is TRBV24-1 and J usage is TRBJ1-5, with D uncertain. Germline values: CDR1 KGHDR, CDR2 SFDVKD. The CDR3 is made up of 14 amino acids. V gave up 5 bases and J gave up 4 bases, with 11 bases separating them. CDR3 loop: CATSVSHKNQPQHF. The CDR3 DNA reads as TGTGCCACCAGTGTTAGCCATAAAAATCAGCCCCAGCATTTT.

J is TRBJ2-1 and V is TRBV5-4, with 10 bases matching TRBD2. This CDR3 has 15 residues. The V segment lost 3 bases and the J segment 2 bases; nucleotides outside the gene matches: 2. The germline V gene has CDR1 SGHNT and CDR2 YYREEE (reference sequence). The CDR3 bases are TGTGCCAGCAGCTCCGGACTAGCGGCCTACAATGAGCAGTTCTTC. This encodes CASSSGLAAYNEQFF. Full variable domain (rest looked up from reference TRBV5-4 and TRBJ2-1): ETGVTQSPTHLIKTRGQQVTLRCSSQSGHNTVSWYQQALGQGPQFIFQYYREEENGRGNFPPRFSGLQFPNYSSELNVNALELDDSALYLCASSSGLAAYNEQFFGPGTRLTVL.